This T cell receptor beta chain was retrieved from a study of blood T cell repertoires in COVID-19. Study information: Sample material is recorded as cDNA or gDNA derived from T cells, B-cell-depleted T cells, or PBMCs.

As processed by the authors: Estimates of nucleated cell counts were drawn from the amplification of reference gene primers. The method was immunoSEQ multiplex PCR; TCRdb's version includes in-frame clones alone and lacks a portion of them. V, J and clone size are those of that table, while D and trimming were read from the DNA. The sample has 200,000 to 250,000 clones, more than 85% seen once. The CDR3 covers 14 residues. The germline V and J ends were trimmed by 7 bases and 0 bases, with 9 bases remaining between them. Germline V gene data show CDR1 as SNHLY and CDR2 as FYNNEI. Seattle cases were enrolled at active infection and followed longitudinally.

The chain carries TRBV2 and TRBJ2-2; tentative D call: TRBD2 (6 bases). The TCR originated in a woman in her fifties or sixties with COVID-19, enrolled during active disease. Sequencing was carried out using peripheral blood. In nucleotides, the CDR3 is TGTGCCAGCAATGGGGACTCGAACACCGGGGAGCTGTTTTTT. Residues: CASNGDSNTGELFF.